This T cell receptor (beta chain) came from a study of cytomegalovirus exposure and HLA in healthy donors (dated by TCRdb to 2017 to 2019). In the study overall: An earlier analysis of 550 to 700 of the donors reported more than 250 Gb of sequence data and 100 million to 130 million unique TCR beta sequences from 150 million to 200 million T cells. Roughly 300 gigabases of sequencing data and around 80 million unique TCR sequences made up an early release that covered over 550 HLA-typed donors. Among the approximately 400 genotyped donors, under 90% belonged to the genetic ancestry cluster associated with self-reported Caucasian donors. The study aimed to test whether signatures of past pathogen exposure could be identified by cataloging public T cell receptors. Using immunosequencing, the study profiled T cell repertoires from about 620 subjects and related those repertoires to cytomegalovirus serostatus. In addition to the first cohort of approximately 650 subjects, a separate validation cohort of 130 or so different subjects was used. The study combined high-throughput TCR immunosequencing, statistical association of individual TCRs with disease status, and machine learning to predict cytomegalovirus infection status. A later analysis re-analyzed previously published TCR beta repertoires from 550 to 700 donors and added high-resolution HLA genotyping to study TCR occurrence patterns. In the later analysis, no new phenotypic data were used to find candidate immune exposures; instead, reliance was placed on TCR beta sequences and their occurrence across donors. To decide whether each TCR beta V gene segment behaved as functional or pseudogenic, an earlier analysis of fewer than 750 of the donors relied on high-throughput TCR beta sequencing. Alongside the repertoire data, information on donor age, sex, ethnicity and CMV serostatus was compiled. A later genetic analysis used genome-wide SNP genotypes for about three fifths of the roughly 700 donors, treating that subset as a discovery cohort. Every discovery cohort repertoire had been produced on one sequencing platform. HLA typing included class I and class II loci at four-digit resolution. The number of typed donors differed by locus: about 620-640 for A, B, C, DRB1 and DQB1; approximately 530 for DQA1; 606 for DPA1; and roughly 470 for DPB1. About five DR-DQ haplotypes were treated as single units for association and clustering because of strong linkage in the cohort. Among some 400 genotyped donors of the cohort, an average of around 250,000 unique TCR beta nucleotide sequences was sequenced per donor, of which roughly 17% were non-productive. On the study overall, not on this receptor specifically: Immune exposure information for the cohort was limited to CMV serostatus. Because HLA typing was missing for some donors at each locus, association tests included only the typed subset. Several of the top co-occurrence clusters appeared to be linked to parvovirus B19, influenza, CMV and Epstein-Barr virus, according to a later analysis. The authors suggested that the approach could potentially be generalized to other disease states and immunological phenotypes. A few of the identified cytomegalovirus-associated TCR beta chains were confirmed in vitro to be specific for cytomegalovirus antigens. In this cohort, only TCR beta chains were sequenced, and detectable features were limited by the absence of alpha or paired-chain data. The 87-base-pair reads could not distinguish some IMGT-functional V segments, including TRBV6-2 and TRBV6-3, so those segments were excluded. In a later analysis, over 15,000 TCR beta sequences were associated with specific HLA alleles at a false discovery rate of 0.05. Compared with equally common non-associated chains, HLA-associated TCR beta chains in a later analysis were more clonally expanded and had lower generation probabilities. A further reported finding was that TCR beta sequences accurately predicted the HLA-A and HLA-B alleles for most subjects in the first cohort. Approximately 16 rarely observed V segments, including chromosome 9 orphons, were excluded from the earlier analysis of just under 600 of the donors because counts were too low. Roughly uniform sequencing depth across donors was assumed in presence/absence analyses, although this assumption may not hold. In the study, 164 TCR beta chains were listed as associated with cytomegalovirus. Linkage disequilibrium might explain the correlated functional status among segregating V segments, but an unknown experimental factor could not be ruled out. Across donors, most TCR sequences were observed very rarely, whereas some public TCRs were present in many individuals. According to a later analysis, TCR association rates differed among HLA loci, with DRB1 alleles showing the most associated TCRs and HLA-C alleles showing the fewest. A later analysis found that most CMV-associated TCR beta chains appeared HLA-restricted, with HLA associations seemingly driven largely by CMV exposure. Compared with the 666-donor mean, donors in an Asian-associated ancestry cluster had fewer N-insertions in productive TCRs, according to a later genetic analysis. A later genetic analysis associated a missense DCLRE1C variant with V-gene and J-gene trimming of TCR beta chains, and an independent cohort replicated the association. In an earlier analysis of roughly 560 of the donors, most TCR beta V segments were observed in productive rearrangements about 87% or about 30% of the time, broadly matching IMGT annotations. The classifier was reported to diagnose cytomegalovirus status with high specificity and sensitivity in both the original cohort and the validation cohort. A cluster of highly shared sequence variants was judged likely to be a technical artifact of the sequencing pipeline. Assigning TCR associations to individual alleles was difficult when HLA alleles, especially DR and DQ, strongly co-occurred.

The germline V and J ends show losses of 1 base and 1 base respectively, and no gene match explains 3 bases of the junction. Including cysteine and phenylalanine, the CDR3 has 15 amino acids. Just the 45-base CDR3 DNA is kept, in frame starting at base 1. As to this clone: This clone's antigen is unknown. Per-base quality was not reported, and no clone a single base away is much larger than it.

The library was made by the immunoSEQ multiplex PCR assay. For the multiplex PCR, a mixture combining 60 forward primers for TCR Vbeta segments and 13 reverse primers for TCR Jbeta segments was used. The CDR3 region of rearranged TCR beta genes was amplified from genomic DNA by a multiplex PCR assay. On the Illumina HiSeq System, the amplified TCR beta libraries were sequenced as 87-base-pair reads. In the source study's methods: In a later analysis, tens of millions of unique TCR beta chains were counted across the roughly 610 repertoires, and around 10 million of these chains were shared by at least two donors. A nearest-neighbor algorithm error-corrected the raw reads and collapsed the reads into unique sequences, merging closely related sequences to remove PCR and sequencing errors. To assign V, D and J gene segments, CDR3 sequences were aligned to IMGT reference sequences. For a sequence to be retained, at least a six-nucleotide match to both a V gene segment and a J gene segment was required. A rearrangement was called productive if the CDR3 had no stop codons and remained in frame with V and J, and every other rearrangement was called non-productive. Following IMGT convention, CDR3 was defined as the stretch from the second conserved V-encoded cysteine up to the conserved J-encoded phenylalanine. Sequences without an unambiguous match to a single V gene segment were excluded from the earlier analysis of 450 to 650 of the donors. In an earlier analysis of 587 of the donors, V segments were called functional above 56.7% productive rearrangements and were called segregating when the between-donor standard deviation exceeded 5%. A statistical classification framework was built for diagnosing cytomegalovirus status from the catalog of TCR beta chain sequences. V and J gene assignment, in a later analysis, came from comparing TCR nucleotide sequences with IMGT/GENE-DB human TR gene sequences. A later analysis assigned CDR3 sequences and most-parsimonious VDJ recombination scenarios with the TCRdist pipeline. In a later analysis, every TCR beta chain was defined by the combination of its CDR3 amino acid sequence and its V-gene family, and reads without a unique V-gene family were dropped. To address suspected cross-contamination and a sequencing artifact, a later analysis removed over 500 highly shared, low-generation-probability nucleotide sequences. A later analysis calculated a clonal expansion index for each public chain from normalized within-repertoire ranks of inferred template counts. A later analysis computed generation probabilities with a VDJ recombination model fitted to out-of-frame rearrangements, and checked the results against IGoR. In a later analysis, TCR-TCR, TCR-HLA and TCR-CMV co-occurrence was scored with hypergeometric tests, and a repertoire-size bias correction was applied to TCR pairs. A later analysis estimated false discovery rates by permuting HLA or CMV assignments 20 times. In a later analysis, co-occurring TCRs were grouped with DBSCAN, and TCRdist sequence similarity was added when clustering was performed within HLA-allele-positive subsets. Co-occurrence clustering excluded repertoires with fewer than 30,000 or more than 120,000 public chains, plus five with anomalous nucleotide sharing. The table was pulled from immuneACCESS by TCRdb, which kept in-frame rearrangements only. Such tables lose some clones; where checked, under half of the loss comes from unresolved V genes, and the rest has no known cause. V and J calls plus clone size are reproduced from that table; the DNA served to infer D and trimming. For this sample there are over 140,000 clones; 80% appear just once. In total, the top ten clones hold about 2.2% of the sample.

The cohort consisted of some 670 healthy bone marrow donors. All cohort members were sampled while nominally healthy, although unrecorded immune exposures were likely present. The donor was CMV seronegative and was included in the group of a few hundred seronegative cohort members. A peripheral blood sample was collected from each donor, and TCR beta sequencing was performed on peripheral blood mononuclear cells. The Qiagen DNeasy Blood Extraction Kit was used to extract genomic DNA from the blood cell samples. Sequencing was carried out using PBMCs. The clonotype was recovered from a man between 45 and 60 years old in good health and CMV-seronegative. The V gene is TRBV5-3 and the J gene is TRBJ1-2, and 8 bases in between align with TRBD1. TRBV5-3 is annotated as an ORF whose role is uncertain. The sequence in DNA is TGTGCCAGAAGCTTGAGGGACAGGATTAACTATGGCTACACCTTC. This gives the protein CARSLRDRINYGYTF.